This T cell receptor beta chain was sequenced during a study of OX40 agonist ivuxolimab in advanced cancers. For the study at large: Having had anti-PD-1, anti-PD-L1 or anti-CTLA-4 therapy before was allowed, and about 42% had some.

General study findings and limits: With doses of 0.1 to 3.0 mg/kg, CD4+ and CD8+ blood T cells had undergone clonal expansion by week 6.

With autoimmune disease history or systemic immunosuppression, patients were excluded. Germline V lookup: CDR1 LGHNA, CDR2 YSLEER. V was cut by 0 bases and J by 9 bases, with 10 bases left in between. This CDR3 has 13 residues. In the case of this clone: Its antigen is not identified.

Some clones are missing from TCRdb's copy, which holds only in-frame ones; the method was immunoSEQ multiplex PCR. The sample records 77,000 or so clones, approximately 78% being singletons. This sample comprised CD4+ or CD8+ T cells sorted from blood, obtained in a trial of the OX40 agonist ivuxolimab. This clonotype originated in an adult with an advanced solid tumor such as melanoma, head and neck, liver or kidney cancer. The genes are TRBV4-3 and TRBJ2-3; either TRBD1 or TRBD2 may fit D (6 bases each). The CDR3 DNA reads TGCGCCAGCAGCCAAGAGAGGGGGGAGACGCAGTATTTT. The encoded protein is CASSQERGETQYF.